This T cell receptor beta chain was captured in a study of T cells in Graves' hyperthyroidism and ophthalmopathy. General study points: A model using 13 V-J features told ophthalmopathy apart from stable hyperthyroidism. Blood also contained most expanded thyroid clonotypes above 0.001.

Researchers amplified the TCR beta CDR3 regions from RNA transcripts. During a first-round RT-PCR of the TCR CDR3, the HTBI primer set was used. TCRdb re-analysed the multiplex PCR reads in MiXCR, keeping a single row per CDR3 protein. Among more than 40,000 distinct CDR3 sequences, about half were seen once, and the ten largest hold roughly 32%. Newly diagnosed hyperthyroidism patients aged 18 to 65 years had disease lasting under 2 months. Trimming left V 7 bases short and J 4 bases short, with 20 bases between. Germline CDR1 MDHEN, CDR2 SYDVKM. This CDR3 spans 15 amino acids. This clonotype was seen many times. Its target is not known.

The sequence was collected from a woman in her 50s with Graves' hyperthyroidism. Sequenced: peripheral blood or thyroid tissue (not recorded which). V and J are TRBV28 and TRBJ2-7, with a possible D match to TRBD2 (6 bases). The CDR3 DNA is TGTGCCAGCATGGGGGAGGACACAAAGATATACGAGCAGTACTTC. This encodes CASMGEDTKIYEQYF.